A selection of T cell receptor beta chains follows, all from one sample in a study of blood T cell repertoires in COVID-19. The assay was immunoSEQ multiplex PCR, and TCRdb's table has in-frame clones only and misses some. This table holds 180,000 or so clones, over 80% found once. What was sequenced was peripheral blood. The receptors come from a woman in her 40s with COVID-19, enrolled during active disease. Each CDR3 is given with its conserved first and last residue. The order of the fields is CDR3 protein, CDR3 DNA, J gene, D gene, V gene, CDR3 length, clone size. The D gene is left open where the match is weak. Part of the rows lack a size; the others show once, few, many or a class for expanded clones.

CASSVVTGNGYTF	TGTGCCAGCAGCGTAGTGACAGGGAATGGCTACACCTTC	TRBJ1-2	TRBD1	TRBV9	13	-
CATGGGVYGTEAFF	TGTGCCACCGGGGGGGGCGTTTATGGCACTGAAGCTTTCTTT	TRBJ1-1	-	TRBV10-3	14	-
CASSPQPSSGNTIYF	TGTGCCAGCAGTCCTCAACCGAGCTCTGGAAACACCATATATTTT	TRBJ1-3	-	TRBV27	15	-
CASSSRDRVETQYF	TGTGCCAGCAGCTCCCGGGACAGGGTGGAGACCCAGTACTTC	TRBJ2-5	TRBD1	TRBV11-3	14	-
CASTPGQGSYNEQFF	TGCGCCAGCACGCCGGGGCAGGGGAGTTACAATGAGCAGTTCTTC	TRBJ2-1	-	TRBV5-1	15	-
CASSFPAEDWREWEQYF	TGTGCCAGCAGTTTCCCCGCCGAGGACTGGAGGGAGTGGGAGCAGTACTTC	TRBJ2-7	-	TRBV28	17	-
CASSPSGKSGANVLTF	TGTGCCAGCTCACCTTCCGGGAAATCTGGGGCCAACGTCCTGACTTTC	TRBJ2-6	-	TRBV18	16	-
CASSKGPWGRGYGYTF	TGTGCCAGCAGCAAGGGACCATGGGGCAGGGGCTATGGCTACACCTTC	TRBJ1-2	-	TRBV21-1	16	-
CASSFRGGGYGYTF	TGTGCCAGCAGCTTCAGGGGAGGGGGCTATGGCTACACCTTC	TRBJ1-2	-	TRBV5-4	14	-
CASSVEQSSTIYF	TGTGCCAGCAGCGTAGAACAGTCCAGCACCATATATTTT	TRBJ1-3	-	TRBV9	13	-
CATRENTEAFF	TGTGCCACCCGGGAGAACACTGAAGCTTTCTTT	TRBJ1-1	-	TRBV10-3	11	-
CASSSTVRVSETQYF	TGTGCCAGCAGCTCCACCGTACGGGTGTCAGAGACCCAGTACTTC	TRBJ2-5	-	TRBV7-2	15	-
CASLALRGIDQPQHF	TGTGCCAGCCTAGCCCTTCGGGGGATCGATCAGCCCCAGCATTTT	TRBJ1-5	-	TRBV19	15	-
CASSGGGPSYEQYF	TGTGCCAGCAGCGGAGGGGGTCCCTCCTACGAGCAGTACTTC	TRBJ2-7	-	TRBV9	14	-
CARTGTDSYEQYF	TGTGCCAGAACCGGGACAGACTCCTACGAGCAGTACTTC	TRBJ2-7	TRBD1	TRBV2	13	-
CASSPSGVGSGNTIYF	TGCGCCAGCAGCCCCTCAGGGGTCGGCTCTGGAAACACCATATATTTT	TRBJ1-3	-	TRBV5-1	16	-
CASRPTGVKGNTIYF	TGTGCCAGCAGGCCGACAGGGGTAAAAGGAAACACCATATATTTT	TRBJ1-3	TRBD1	TRBV27	15	-
CASSIGGGELFF	TGTGCCAGTAGTATTGGAGGTGGGGAGCTGTTTTTT	TRBJ2-2	-	TRBV19	12	-
CASSSTGGVGYTF	TGTGCCAGCAGTTCGACAGGGGGCGTCGGCTACACCTTC	TRBJ1-2	TRBD1	TRBV12-3/TRBV12-4	13	-
CASSTNLLRGSPEAFF	TGTGCCAGTAGTACAAACTTGTTAAGGGGATCCCCTGAAGCTTTCTTT	TRBJ1-1	-	TRBV19	16	-
CASSFREGGETQYF	TGTGCCAGCAGTTTCCGGGAGGGAGGGGAGACCCAGTACTTC	TRBJ2-5	TRBD2	TRBV27	14	once
CASSPSPGATEAFF	TGTGCCAGCAGCCCATCGCCTGGGGCCACTGAAGCTTTCTTT	TRBJ1-1	-	TRBV7-9	14	-
CASSQDTRGLRTDTQYF	TGTGCCAGCAGCCAAGATACCCGGGGACTACGCACAGATACGCAGTATTTT	TRBJ2-3	TRBD2	TRBV3-1/TRBV3-2	17	-
CASSQGIIQGGQPQHF	TGCGCCAGCAGCCAGGGTATAATACAGGGTGGACAGCCCCAGCATTTT	TRBJ1-5	-	TRBV4-1	16	few
CASSLVQGNTGELFF	TGTGCCAGCAGCTTGGTACAGGGGAACACCGGGGAGCTGTTTTTT	TRBJ2-2	-	TRBV7-6	15	-
CASSGGTGGRNQPQHF	TGTGCCAGTAGTGGGGGGACAGGGGGGAGGAATCAGCCCCAGCATTTT	TRBJ1-5	TRBD1	TRBV19	16	few